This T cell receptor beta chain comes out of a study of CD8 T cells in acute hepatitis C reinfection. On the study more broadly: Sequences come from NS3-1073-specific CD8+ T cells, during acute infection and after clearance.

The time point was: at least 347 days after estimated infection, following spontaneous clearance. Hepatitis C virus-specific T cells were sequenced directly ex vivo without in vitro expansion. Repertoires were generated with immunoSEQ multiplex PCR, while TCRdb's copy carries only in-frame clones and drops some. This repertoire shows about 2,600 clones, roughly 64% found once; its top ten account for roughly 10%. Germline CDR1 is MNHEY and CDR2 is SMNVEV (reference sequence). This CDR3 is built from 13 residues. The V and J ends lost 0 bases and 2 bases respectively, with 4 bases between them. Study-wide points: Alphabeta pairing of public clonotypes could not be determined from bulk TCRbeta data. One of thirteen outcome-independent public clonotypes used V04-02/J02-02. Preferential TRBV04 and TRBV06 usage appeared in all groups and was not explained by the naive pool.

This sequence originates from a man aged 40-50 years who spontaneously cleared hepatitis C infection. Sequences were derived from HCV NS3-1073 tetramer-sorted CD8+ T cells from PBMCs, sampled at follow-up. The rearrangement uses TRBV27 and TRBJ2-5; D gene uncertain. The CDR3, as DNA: TGTGCCAGCAGTTTATCGAAGCAAGAGACCCAGTACTTC. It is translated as CASSLSKQETQYF.